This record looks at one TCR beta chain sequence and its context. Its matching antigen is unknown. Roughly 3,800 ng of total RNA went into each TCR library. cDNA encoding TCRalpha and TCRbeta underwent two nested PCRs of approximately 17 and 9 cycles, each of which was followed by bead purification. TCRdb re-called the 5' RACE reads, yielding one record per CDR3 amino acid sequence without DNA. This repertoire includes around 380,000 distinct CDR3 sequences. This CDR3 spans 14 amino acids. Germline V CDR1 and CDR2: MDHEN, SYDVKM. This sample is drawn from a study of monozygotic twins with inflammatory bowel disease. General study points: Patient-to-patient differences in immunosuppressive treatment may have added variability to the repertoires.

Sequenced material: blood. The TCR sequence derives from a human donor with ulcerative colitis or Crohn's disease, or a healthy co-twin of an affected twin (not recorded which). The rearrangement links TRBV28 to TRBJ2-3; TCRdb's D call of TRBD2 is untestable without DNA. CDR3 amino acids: CATLAGGSTDTQYF.